The 15 T cell receptor beta chains below all came from one sample that was sequenced in a study of CD8+ T cells in alopecia areata. The treatment denotes: oral pan-JAK inhibitor, 5-10 mg twice daily. RNA extraction and reverse transcription yielded cDNA as sequencing template. The assay was immunoSEQ multiplex PCR, and TCRdb's table has in-frame clones only and misses some. The table includes fewer than 250,000 clones, roughly 70% detected once. Here the sequenced sample was CD4+ T cells sorted from blood, taken around week 50, from a patient treated with tofacitinib. Every receptor here comes from a human donor with alopecia areata.

This clone was counted only a few times. This chain joins TRBV6-5 and TRBJ1-6, with D possibly matching TRBD1 (6 bases). Germline V gene sequence: CDR1 MNHEY, CDR2 SVGAGI. The V and J ends lost 6 bases and 9 bases respectively, with 15 bases between them. This CDR3 spans 14 amino acids. Here the CDR3 reads CASRNRESSSPLHF. The CDR3 DNA sequence: TGTGCCAGCAGGAACAGGGAGAGTAGTTCACCCCTCCACTTT.

This clone was counted only a few times. This CDR3 is CASSQSGKNEKLFF. CDR3 nucleotides: TGCGCCAGCAGTCAATCAGGGAAGAATGAAAAACTGTTTTTT. The chain recombines TRBV23-1 with TRBJ1-4; D not certain. TRBV23-1 counts as an open reading frame of uncertain function. The germline V and J ends were trimmed by 0 bases and 5 bases, with 7 bases remaining between them. The CDR3 has 14 amino acids.

The chain has TRBV7-3 and TRBJ2-3; 7 bases agree with TRBD2. Trimming at V came to 3 bases and at J to 2 bases, leaving 5 bases not matched to a gene. The germline CDR1 and CDR2 sequences are SGHTA and FQGTGA. The CDR3 spans 15 residues. The CDR3 here is CASSLGGGTTDTQYF. As DNA, the CDR3 is TGTGCCAGCAGCTTGGGCGGGGGAACCACAGATACGCAGTATTTT. Full variable domain (missing parts from reference TRBV7-3 and TRBJ2-3): GAGVSQTPSNKVTEKGKYVELRCDPISGHTALYWYRQSLGQGPEFLIYFQGTGAADDSGLPNDRFFAVRPEGSVSTLKIQRTERGDSAVYLCASSLGGGTTDTQYFGPGTRLTVL.

This clone was seen only a few times. Distinct nucleotide sequences in the sample also encode this CDR3. The V gene is TRBV30, the J gene TRBJ1-1; 7 bases are shared with TRBD1. Trimming took 1 base from V and 0 from J; bases not matched to a gene: 2. Germline V gene data show CDR1 as GTSNPN and CDR2 as SVGIG (reference sequence). The CDR3 has 14 amino acids. CDR3 sequence reads: CAWSAGTVNTEAFF. In DNA, the CDR3 is TGTGCCTGGAGTGCCGGGACAGTGAACACTGAAGCTTTCTTT.

The V call is TRBV11-2, the J call TRBJ2-6; D assignment may be TRBD1 or TRBD2 (5 bases each). Per the germline V gene, CDR1 is SGHAT and CDR2 is FQNNGV. This CDR3 spans 15 amino acids. The germline V and J ends were trimmed by 5 bases and 5 bases, with 13 bases remaining between them. The CDR3 DNA follows: TGTGCCAGCAGCCCCACCGGGGCCTGGGCCAACGTCCTGACTTTC. Translating it yields CASSPTGAWANVLTF.

The chain is built from TRBV30 and TRBJ2-7, with 8 bases that match TRBD2. Germline-derived CDR1 and CDR2 are GTSNPN and SVGIG (reference sequence). Trimming at V came to 4 bases and at J to 3 bases, leaving 11 bases not matched to a gene. The CDR3 length is 15 residues. CDR3 region: CAWNSGGSGVYEQYF. The CDR3 coding sequence is TGTGCCTGGAACTCCGGTGGTAGCGGGGTCTACGAGCAGTACTTC.

The V and J genes are TRBV10-3 and TRBJ1-2; TRBD1 might be the D (5 bases). Germline V gene data show CDR1 as ENHRY and CDR2 as SYGVKD. This CDR3 spans 14 amino acids. V dropped 4 bases and J dropped 5 bases, with 14 bases sitting between them. CDR3: CAISAGGIGYGYTF. The DNA for the CDR3 is TGTGCCATCAGTGCTGGGGGAATTGGGTATGGCTACACCTTC.

The CDR3 DNA is TGTGCCAGCAGCCAAGACCGATGGGTCACAGGGACCTACACCTTC. Translated: CASSQDRWVTGTYTF. The chain carries TRBV14 and TRBJ1-2; D might be TRBD1 (6 bases). Germline values: CDR1 SGHDN, CDR2 FVKESK. This CDR3 region has 15 residues. V dropped 0 bases and J dropped 10 bases, with 18 bases sitting between them.

The chain joins TRBV5-6 to TRBJ2-3, with D perhaps TRBD2 (5 bases). This CDR3 is 14 amino acids long. Germline CDR1 and CDR2: SGHDT and YYEEEE. V was cut by 0 bases and J by 4 bases, with 9 bases left in between. Here the CDR3 reads CASSLEASSDTQYF. The DNA for the CDR3 is TGTGCCAGCAGCTTGGAGGCTAGCTCAGATACGCAGTATTTT. The full variable domain, completed using reference TRBV5-6 and TRBJ2-3, is DAGVTQSPTHLIKTRGQQVTLRCSPKSGHDTVSWYQQALGQGPQFIFQYYEEEERQRGNFPDRFSGHQFPNYSSELNVNALLLGDSALYLCASSLEASSDTQYFGPGTRLTVL.

The chain links TRBV30 to TRBJ1-1, with D perhaps TRBD1 (5 bases). The germline V gene encodes CDR1 GTSNPN and CDR2 SVGIG (reference sequence). This CDR3 is 15 amino acids long. V shed 2 bases and J shed 0 bases, with 13 bases lying between them. CDR3 protein: CAWSRDGGLNTEAFF. CDR3 in DNA: TGTGCCTGGAGTAGGGATGGGGGACTGAACACTGAAGCTTTCTTT.

The V gene is TRBV29-1, the J gene TRBJ2-4; 10 bases align to TRBD1. There are 15 residues in the CDR3. The trim removed 5 bases at V and 6 bases at J, leaving 10 bases unmatched. The V gene's germline CDR1 is SQVTM and CDR2 ANQGSEA. CDR3 nucleotides: TGCAGCGTTCCCGGGACAGGGGTGAACGGAAACATTCAGTACTTC. Protein sequence: CSVPGTGVNGNIQYF.

The chain uses TRBV4-3 and TRBJ2-3, with a tentative D call TRBD2 (5 bases). Trimming left V 1 base short and J 5 bases short, with 13 bases between. Germline CDR1 LGHNA, CDR2 YSLEER. This CDR3 is 15 amino acids long. Here the CDR3 reads CASSQGTLEVDTQYF. In DNA form, the CDR3 reads TGCGCCAGCAGCCAAGGGACCCTGGAGGTAGATACGCAGTATTTT.

This clone has just a few counts. The chain employs TRBV6-5 and TRBJ1-5; D uncertain. Per germline, CDR1 MNHEY and CDR2 SVGAGI. Trimming cost V 6 bases and J 1 base, with 10 bases left between them. The CDR3 runs 14 residues. In DNA form, the CDR3 reads TGTGCCAGCAGAGAAGGACTGAGCAATCAGCCCCAGCATTTT. Amino acid sequence: CASREGLSNQPQHF.

The gene calls are TRBV30 and TRBJ1-6; D may be TRBD1 (5 bases). The CDR3 totals 16 residues. The germline V and J ends were trimmed by 5 bases and 7 bases, with 21 bases remaining between them. Germline V gene sequence: CDR1 GTSNPN, CDR2 SVGIG (reference sequence). The CDR3 sequence: CAWQNQGGLPNSPLHF. CDR3 DNA sequence: TGTGCCTGGCAAAATCAGGGAGGCCTCCCCAATTCACCCCTCCACTTT.

Turning to this clone: The same CDR3 also results from other DNA sequences found in this sample. The chain combines TRBV9 with TRBJ2-1; TRBD2 agrees at 9 bases. Trimming at V came to 0 bases and at J to 4 bases, leaving 2 bases not matched to a gene. Germline CDR1 is SGDLS and CDR2 is YYNGEE. The CDR3 is 15 amino acids. The CDR3 sequence: CASSVGLAGYNEQFF. CDR3 nucleotides: TGTGCCAGCAGCGTAGGCCTAGCGGGGTACAATGAGCAGTTCTTC. The whole variable domain, remainder taken from reference TRBV9 and TRBJ2-1, is DSGVTQTPKHLITATGQRVTLRCSPRSGDLSVYWYQQSLDQGLQFLIQYYNGEERAKGNILERFSAQQFPDLHSELNLSSLELGDSALYFCASSVGLAGYNEQFFGPGTRLTVL.